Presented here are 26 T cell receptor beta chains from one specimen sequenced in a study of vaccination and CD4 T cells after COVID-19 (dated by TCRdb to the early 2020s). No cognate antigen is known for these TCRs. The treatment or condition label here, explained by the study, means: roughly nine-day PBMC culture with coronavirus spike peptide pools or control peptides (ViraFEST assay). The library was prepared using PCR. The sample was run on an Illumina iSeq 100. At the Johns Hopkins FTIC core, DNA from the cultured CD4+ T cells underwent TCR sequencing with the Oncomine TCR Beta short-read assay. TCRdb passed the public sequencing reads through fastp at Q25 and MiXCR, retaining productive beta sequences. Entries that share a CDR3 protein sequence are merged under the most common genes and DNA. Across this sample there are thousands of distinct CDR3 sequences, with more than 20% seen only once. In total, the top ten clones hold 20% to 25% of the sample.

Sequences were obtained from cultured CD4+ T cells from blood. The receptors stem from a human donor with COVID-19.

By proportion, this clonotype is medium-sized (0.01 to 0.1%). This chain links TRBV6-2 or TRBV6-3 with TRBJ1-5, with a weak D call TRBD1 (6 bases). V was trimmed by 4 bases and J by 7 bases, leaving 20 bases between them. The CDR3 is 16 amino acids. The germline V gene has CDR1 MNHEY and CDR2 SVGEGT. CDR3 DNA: TGTGCCAGCAGTTCGCGGGAAGGAGGCAGGGGACAGCCCCAGCATTTT. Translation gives CASSSREGGRGQPQHF.

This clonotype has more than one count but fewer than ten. CDR3 in amino acids: CASKSGAANQPQHF. CDR3 sequence (DNA): TGTGCCAGCAAGTCAGGGGCCGCGAATCAGCCCCAGCATTTT. The chain recombines TRBV2 with TRBJ1-5, with D maybe TRBD1 (6 bases). The CDR3 is made up of 14 amino acids. Germline CDR1 and CDR2: SNHLY and FYNNEI. V was shortened by 7 bases and J by 4 bases, with 14 bases between the two germline ends. Full variable domain (missing parts from reference TRBV2 and TRBJ1-5): EPEVTQTPSHQVTQMGQEVILRCVPISNHLYFYWYRQILGQKVEFLVSFYNNEISEKSEIFDDQFSVERPDGSNFTLKIRSTKLEDSAMYFCASKSGAANQPQHFGDGTRLSIL.

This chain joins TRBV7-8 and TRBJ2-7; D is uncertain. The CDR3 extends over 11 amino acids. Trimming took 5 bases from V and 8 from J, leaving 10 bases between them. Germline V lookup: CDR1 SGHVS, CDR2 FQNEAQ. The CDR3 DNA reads TGTGCCAGCAGCCTAAGACGGCAGCAGTACTTC. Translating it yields CASSLRRQQYF.

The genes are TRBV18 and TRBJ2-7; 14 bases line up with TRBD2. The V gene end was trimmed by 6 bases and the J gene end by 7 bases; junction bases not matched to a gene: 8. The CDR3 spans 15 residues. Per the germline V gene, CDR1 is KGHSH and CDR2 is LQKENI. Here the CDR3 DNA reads TGTGCCAGCTCGGCGTGGACTAGCGGGGGGAGAGAGCAGTACTTC. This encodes CASSAWTSGGREQYF.

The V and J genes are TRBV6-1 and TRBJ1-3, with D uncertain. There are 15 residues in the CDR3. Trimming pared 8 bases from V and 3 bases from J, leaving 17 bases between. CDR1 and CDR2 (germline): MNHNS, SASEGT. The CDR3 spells CASVSLGSFGNTIYF. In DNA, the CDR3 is TGTGCCAGCGTATCCCTCGGGTCTTTTGGAAACACCATATATTTT.

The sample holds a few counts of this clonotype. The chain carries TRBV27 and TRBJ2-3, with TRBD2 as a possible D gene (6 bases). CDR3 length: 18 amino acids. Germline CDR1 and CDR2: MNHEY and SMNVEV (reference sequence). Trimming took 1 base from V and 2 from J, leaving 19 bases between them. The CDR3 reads CASSLYAVWRGNTDTQYF. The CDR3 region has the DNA TGTGCCAGCAGTTTATACGCCGTCTGGCGGGGTAACACAGATACGCAGTATTTT.

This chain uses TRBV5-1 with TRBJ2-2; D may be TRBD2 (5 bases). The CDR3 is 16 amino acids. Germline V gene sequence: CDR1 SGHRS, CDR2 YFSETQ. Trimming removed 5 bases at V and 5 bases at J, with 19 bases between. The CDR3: CASRDAAEGNTGELFF. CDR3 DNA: TGCGCCAGCAGGGACGCAGCAGAGGGTAATACCGGGGAGCTGTTTTTT.

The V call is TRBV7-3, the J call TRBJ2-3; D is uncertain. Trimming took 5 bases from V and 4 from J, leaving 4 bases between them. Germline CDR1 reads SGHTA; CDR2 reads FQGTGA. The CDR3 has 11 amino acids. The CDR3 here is CASSLADTQYF. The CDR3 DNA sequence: TGTGCCAGCAGCCTAGCAGATACGCAGTATTTT.

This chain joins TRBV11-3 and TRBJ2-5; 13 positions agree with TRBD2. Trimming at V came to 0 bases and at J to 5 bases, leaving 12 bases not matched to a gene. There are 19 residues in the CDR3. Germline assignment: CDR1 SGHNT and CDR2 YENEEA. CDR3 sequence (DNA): TGTGCCAGCAGCTTAGATGGGACTAGCGGGGACCCCCTAAGTGAGACCCAGTACTTC. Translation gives CASSLDGTSGDPLSETQYF.

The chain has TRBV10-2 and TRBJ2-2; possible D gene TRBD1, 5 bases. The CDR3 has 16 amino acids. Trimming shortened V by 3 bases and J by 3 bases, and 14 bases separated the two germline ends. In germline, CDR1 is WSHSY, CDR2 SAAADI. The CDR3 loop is CASSDRLRGYTGELFF. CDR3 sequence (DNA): TGCGCCAGCAGTGATCGTTTAAGGGGATACACCGGGGAGCTGTTTTTT.

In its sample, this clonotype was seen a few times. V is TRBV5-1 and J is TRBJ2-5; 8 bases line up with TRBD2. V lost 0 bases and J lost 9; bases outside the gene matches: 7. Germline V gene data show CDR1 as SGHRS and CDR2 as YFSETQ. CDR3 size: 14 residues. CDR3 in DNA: TGCGCCAGCAGCTTGGTTGTTACTAGCGGCCCCCAGTACTTC. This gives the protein CASSLVVTSGPQYF.

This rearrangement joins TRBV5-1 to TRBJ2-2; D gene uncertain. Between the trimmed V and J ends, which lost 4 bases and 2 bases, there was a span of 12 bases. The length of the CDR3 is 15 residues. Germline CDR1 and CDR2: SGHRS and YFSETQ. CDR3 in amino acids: CASSPDPRNTGELFF. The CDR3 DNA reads TGCGCCAGCAGCCCGGATCCTAGAAACACCGGGGAGCTGTTTTTT.

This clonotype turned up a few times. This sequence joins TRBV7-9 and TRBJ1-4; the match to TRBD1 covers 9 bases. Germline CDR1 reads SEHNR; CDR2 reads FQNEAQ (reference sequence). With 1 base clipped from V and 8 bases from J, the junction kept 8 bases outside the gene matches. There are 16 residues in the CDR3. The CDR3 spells CASSLGTGAALEKLFF. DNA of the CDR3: TGTGCCAGCAGCTTAGGGACAGGGGCCGCACTCGAAAAACTGTTTTTT.

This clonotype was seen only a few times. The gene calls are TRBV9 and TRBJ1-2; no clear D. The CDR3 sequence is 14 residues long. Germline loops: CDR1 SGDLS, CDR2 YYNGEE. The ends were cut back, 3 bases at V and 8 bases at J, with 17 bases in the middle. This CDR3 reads CASSEDGPGGGYTF. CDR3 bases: TGTGCCAGCAGCGAGGACGGACCCGGAGGAGGCTACACCTTC.

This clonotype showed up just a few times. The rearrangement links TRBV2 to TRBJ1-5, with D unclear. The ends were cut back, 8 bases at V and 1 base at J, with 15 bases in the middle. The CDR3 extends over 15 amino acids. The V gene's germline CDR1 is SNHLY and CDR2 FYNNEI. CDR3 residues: CASRERGKSNQPQHF. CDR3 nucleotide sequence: TGTGCCAGCCGGGAACGGGGTAAGAGCAATCAGCCCCAGCATTTT.

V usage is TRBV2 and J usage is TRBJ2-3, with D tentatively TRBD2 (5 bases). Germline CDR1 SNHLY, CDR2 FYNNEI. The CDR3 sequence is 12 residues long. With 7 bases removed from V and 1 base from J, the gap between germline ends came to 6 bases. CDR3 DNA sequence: TGTGCCAGCAAGGAGGGCACAGATACGCAGTATTTT. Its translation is CASKEGTDTQYF.

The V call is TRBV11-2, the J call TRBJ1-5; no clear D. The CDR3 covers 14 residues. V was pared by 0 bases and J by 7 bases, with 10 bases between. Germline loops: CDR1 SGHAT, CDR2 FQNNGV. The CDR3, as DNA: TGTGCCAGCAGCTTAGATCTTGGGCGGCAGCCCCAGCATTTT. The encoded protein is CASSLDLGRQPQHF.

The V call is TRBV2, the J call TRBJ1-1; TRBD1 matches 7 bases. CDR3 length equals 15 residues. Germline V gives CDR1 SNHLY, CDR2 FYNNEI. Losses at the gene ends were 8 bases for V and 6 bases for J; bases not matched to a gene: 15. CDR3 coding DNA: TGTGCCAGCCAGGACAGGAGGGTCGGGGACCCTGAAGCTTTCTTT. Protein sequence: CASQDRRVGDPEAFF.

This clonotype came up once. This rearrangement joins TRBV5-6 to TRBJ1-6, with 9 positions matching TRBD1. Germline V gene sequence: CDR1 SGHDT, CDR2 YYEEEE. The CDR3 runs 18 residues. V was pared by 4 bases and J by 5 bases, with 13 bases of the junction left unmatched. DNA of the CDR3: TGTGCCAGCAGCCCGCAGGGCGGGACAGGGCGGCATAATTCACCCCTCCACTTT. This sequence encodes CASSPQGGTGRHNSPLHF.

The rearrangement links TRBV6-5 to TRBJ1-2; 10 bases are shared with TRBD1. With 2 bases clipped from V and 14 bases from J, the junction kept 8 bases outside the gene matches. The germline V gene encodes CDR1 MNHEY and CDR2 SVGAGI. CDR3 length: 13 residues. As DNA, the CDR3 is TGTGCCAGCAGTTACCCGATGGGACAGGGGCGAACCTTC. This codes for CASSYPMGQGRTF.

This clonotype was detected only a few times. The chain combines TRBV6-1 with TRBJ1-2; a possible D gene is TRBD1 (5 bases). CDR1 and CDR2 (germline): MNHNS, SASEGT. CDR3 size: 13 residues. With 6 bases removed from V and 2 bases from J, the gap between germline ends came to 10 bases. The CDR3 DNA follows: TGTGCCAGCAGAAGGGACGGAAACTATGGCTACACCTTC. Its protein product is CASRRDGNYGYTF.

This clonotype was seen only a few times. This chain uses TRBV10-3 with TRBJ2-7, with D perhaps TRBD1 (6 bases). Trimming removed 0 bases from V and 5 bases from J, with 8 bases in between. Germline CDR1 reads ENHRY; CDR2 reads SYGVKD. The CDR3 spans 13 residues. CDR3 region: CAISESTGHEQYF. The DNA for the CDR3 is TGTGCCATCAGTGAGTCGACAGGTCACGAGCAGTACTTC.

Here the CDR3 reads CASSLVSGGALETQYF. Here the CDR3 DNA reads TGTGCCAGCAGCTTGGTTAGCGGGGGGGCCTTGGAGACCCAGTACTTC. The chain carries TRBV5-4 and TRBJ2-5; TRBD2 aligns across 11 bases. J was trimmed by 5 bases and V by 0 bases; bases with no gene match: 6. CDR1 and CDR2 (germline): SGHNT, YYREEE (reference sequence). The CDR3 has 16 residues.

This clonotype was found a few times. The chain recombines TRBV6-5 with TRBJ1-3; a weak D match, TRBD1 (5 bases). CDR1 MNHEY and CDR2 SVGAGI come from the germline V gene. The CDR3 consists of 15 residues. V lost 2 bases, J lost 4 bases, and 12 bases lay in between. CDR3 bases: TGTGCCAGCAGTTACCTTGGGCAGGGAGGAAACACCATATATTTT. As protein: CASSYLGQGGNTIYF.

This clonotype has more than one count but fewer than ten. The CDR3 sequence is CAITGGPGNTIYF. The CDR3 region has the DNA TGTGCCATCACTGGGGGACCTGGAAACACCATATATTTT. The chain links TRBV10-3 to TRBJ1-3; maybe TRBD1 (5 bases). The CDR3 covers 13 residues. Germline V gene sequence: CDR1 ENHRY, CDR2 SYGVKD. The ends were cut back, 7 bases at V and 2 bases at J, with 9 bases in the middle.

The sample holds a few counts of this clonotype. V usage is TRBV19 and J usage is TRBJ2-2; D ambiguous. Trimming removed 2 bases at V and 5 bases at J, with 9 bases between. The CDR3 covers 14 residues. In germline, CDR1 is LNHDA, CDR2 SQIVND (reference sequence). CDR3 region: CASSIRSGTGELFF. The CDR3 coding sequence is TGTGCCAGTAGTATACGGTCGGGTACCGGGGAGCTGTTTTTT.